The 32 T cell receptor beta chains below come from one sample, sequenced in a study of T cells in women clearing cervical HPV infection. This table comes from immunoSEQ multiplex PCR, and its TCRdb copy is limited to in-frame clones, with some not included. The sample has some 39,000 clones. Input material: blood buffy coat. These receptors all stem from a woman between 18 and 70 years old with a cervical HPV16 infection that either progressed to CIN3+ or cleared (not recorded which).

To note about this clone: Sequencing ends 3 residues short of the CDR3 end; the germline J gene provides the rest. The chain employs TRBV30 and TRBJ2-4, with 10 bases fitting TRBD1. CDR3 size: 13 residues. CDR1 GTSNPN and CDR2 SVGIG come from the germline V gene (reference sequence). The part of the CDR3 DNA that was read is TGTGCCTGGGGGGGACAGGGGAACTATGGT. Translating it yields CAWGGQGNYG. The entire CDR3 is CAWGGQGNYGQYF.

Regarding this clone: Read data end 3 residues before the CDR3 end; the end is taken from the germline J gene. The chain recombines TRBV20-1 with TRBJ2-7, with D perhaps matching TRBD2 (6 bases). This CDR3 region has 15 residues. V was pared by 3 bases and J by 3 bases, with 18 bases between. Germline CDR1 DFQATT, CDR2 SNEGSKA (reference sequence). The DNA read from the CDR3 is TGCAGTGCTAGCGATGGACTAAGCGCAGGCTACGAG. Protein product: CSASDGLSAGYE. The CDR3, in full, reads CSASDGLSAGYEQYF.

As regards this clone: Sequencing ends 3 residues short of the CDR3 end; the germline J gene provides the rest. V gene TRBV20-1 combines with J gene TRBJ2-1; 7 bases fit TRBD2. CDR3 size: 14 residues. Trimming cost V 0 bases and J 7 bases; bases outside gene matches: 6. Germline assignment: CDR1 DFQATT and CDR2 SNEGSKA (reference sequence). The DNA read from the CDR3 is TGCAGTGCTAGAGATCCCAGCGGGAAGAATGAG. It specifies CSARDPSGKNE. The full CDR3 reads CSARDPSGKNEQFF.

Turning to this clone: Read sequence stops 3 residues before the CDR3 end, and the germline J gene provides the missing end. V is TRBV11-2 and J is TRBJ1-4; 8 bases align to TRBD1. The CDR3 sequence is 15 residues long. V lost 3 bases and J lost 10; bases outside the gene matches: 10. Germline values: CDR1 SGHAT, CDR2 FQNNGV. Here the CDR3 reads CASSFLPRGRVKLFF. The sequenced part of the CDR3 DNA is TGTGCCAGCAGCTTCTTACCCAGGGGGCGAGTAAAA.

Remarks on this clone: The CDR3 extends 3 residues past the end of the read, so its final part is completed from the germline J gene. V and J are TRBV19 and TRBJ1-4; tentative D call: TRBD1 (6 bases). V was clipped by 7 bases and J by 8 bases, with 26 bases between them. CDR1 and CDR2 (germline): LNHDA, SQIVND (reference sequence). The CDR3 consists of 17 residues. The DNA read from the CDR3 is TGTGCCAGTACTGGATTTGGGGGGGGCCGAGGAGGAGAAAAA. Translation: CASTGFGGGRGGEK. The whole CDR3 sequence is CASTGFGGGRGGEKLFF.

A note on this clone: The CDR3 end is not reached by the read, which stops 3 residues before it; the germline J gene fills it in. J is TRBJ2-2 and V is TRBV7-3; 13 bases match TRBD2. The CDR3 is 16 amino acids. Per the germline V gene, CDR1 is SGHTA and CDR2 is FQGTGA. The V and J ends lost 4 bases and 3 bases, in that order; junction bases with no gene match: 2. CDR3 region: CASSSGTSGDTGELFF. Partial CDR3 DNA: TGTGCCAGCAGCTCTGGGACTAGCGGGGACACCGGGGAG.

Comment on this clone: The observed sequence ends 3 residues before the CDR3 terminus, with the missing tail filled in from the germline J gene. V and J are TRBV19 and TRBJ2-4, with 10 bases fitting TRBD1. The germline V gene has CDR1 LNHDA and CDR2 SQIVND (reference sequence). The CDR3 length is 14 residues. The CDR3 region is CASRDGQGGYGQYF. The DNA read from the CDR3 is TGTGCCAGTAGAGATGGACAGGGGGGCTATGGT. Drawing the rest from reference TRBV19 and TRBJ2-4, the complete variable domain is DGGITQSPKYLFRKEGQNVTLSCEQNLNHDAMYWYRQDPGQGLRLIYYSQIVNDFQKGDIAEGYSVSREKKESFPLTVTSAQKNPTAFYLCASRDGQGGYGQYFGAGTRLSVL.

Of note for this clone: The read comes to an end 3 residues before the CDR3 does, leaving the germline J gene to fill in the end. V and J are TRBV7-2 and TRBJ2-2, with TRBD2 matching over 7 bases. V was pared by 2 bases and J by 6 bases, with 6 bases of the junction left unmatched. The germline V gene encodes CDR1 SGHTA and CDR2 FQGNSA. The CDR3 runs 15 residues. This CDR3 reads CASSLMGGRAGELFF. The sequenced CDR3 bases are TGTGCCAGCAGCTTAATGGGCGGGAGAGCCGGGGAG.

A word on this clone: Sequencing ends 3 residues short of the CDR3 end; the germline J gene provides the rest. The chain couples TRBV6-1 to TRBJ2-1; D not resolved. V was cut by 4 bases and J by 9 bases, with 7 bases left in between. This CDR3 has 11 residues. CDR1 is MNHNS, CDR2 SASEGT, per germline. The covered CDR3 bases are TGTGCCAGCAGTGGCGGAACTGAG. Translation: CASSGGTE. The CDR3 in full is CASSGGTEQFF.

To note about this clone: The read ends 3 residues early relative to the CDR3; the germline J gene fills the gap. This chain uses TRBV19 with TRBJ2-2; D might be TRBD1 (6 bases). Germline CDR1 is LNHDA and CDR2 is SQIVND (reference sequence). The CDR3 is 17 amino acids. The CDR3 region is CASTDRGHDVTNEKLFF. Incomplete CDR3 DNA: TGTGCCAGTACGGATAGGGGACACGATGTCACGAATGAAAAG.

Details on this clone: The DNA ends 3 residues before the CDR3 does, and the rest of the CDR3 is filled in from the germline J gene. The chain has TRBV5-6 and TRBJ2-2, with D hard to call. From germline, CDR1 is SGHDT and CDR2 YYEEEE. The length of the CDR3 is 14 residues. V gave up 0 bases and J gave up 7 bases, with 10 bases separating them. CDR3 sequence reads: CASSLDPVGGELFF. The CDR3 DNA, read in part, is TGTGCCAGCAGCTTGGATCCGGTTGGCGGGGAG.

Worth noting for this clone: The read finishes 3 residues shy of the CDR3 end, and the germline J gene is used to complete it. The chain joins TRBV4-1 to TRBJ1-1; D not certain. The CDR3 consists of 16 residues. CDR1 is MGHRA, CDR2 YSYEKL, per germline. The ends were cut back, 1 base at V and 1 base at J, with 13 bases in the middle. The CDR3 sequence is CASSQVTAGRNTEAFF. The CDR3 DNA, read in part, is TGCGCCAGCAGCCAAGTGACCGCGGGGAGGAACACTGAA.

The CDR3 DNA, read in part, is TGTGCCAGTAGTGCCTCGACAGGGTACAATGAC. Its protein is CASSASTGYND. The full CDR3 is CASSASTGYNDYTF. The chain couples TRBV19 to TRBJ1-2; TRBD1 aligns across 7 bases. The CDR3 extends 3 residues past the end of the read, so its final part is completed from the germline J gene. Germline V lookup: CDR1 LNHDA, CDR2 SQIVND (reference sequence). The CDR3 consists of 14 residues.

Comment on this clone: The read gets to within 3 residues of the CDR3 end, and the germline J gene fills in the rest. The gene calls are TRBV29-1 and TRBJ1-1; TRBD1 agrees at 11 bases. V gave up 2 bases and J gave up 4 bases; unmatched junction bases: 9. Germline CDR1 SQVTM, CDR2 ANQGSEA. The CDR3 spans 16 residues. This chain's CDR3 is CSVEPLGGTGGTEAFF. The sequenced CDR3 bases are TGCAGCGTTGAACCTTTGGGGGGGACAGGGGGCACTGAA. The variable domain in full, completed from reference TRBV29-1 and TRBJ1-1, reads SAVISQKPSRDICQRGTSLTIQCQVDSQVTMMFWYRQQPGQSLTLIATANQGSEATYESGFVIDKFPISRPNLTFSTLTVSNMSPEDSSIYLCSVEPLGGTGGTEAFFGQGTRLTVV.

Regarding this clone: Read data end 3 residues before the CDR3 end; the end is taken from the germline J gene. The chain links TRBV7-2 to TRBJ1-5; D may be TRBD1 (6 bases). With 5 bases removed from V and 3 bases from J, the gap between germline ends came to 11 bases. The CDR3 spans 14 residues. Per germline, CDR1 SGHTA and CDR2 FQGNSA. The CDR3 sequence is CASSDDRFNQPQHF. The part of the CDR3 DNA that was read is TGTGCCAGCAGCGACGACAGGTTCAATCAGCCC.

Notes on this clone: The CDR3 end lies 3 residues beyond the end of the read and is filled in from the germline J gene. This chain uses TRBV7-9 with TRBJ2-2, with D possibly matching TRBD1 (5 bases). The germline V gene has CDR1 SEHNR and CDR2 FQNEAQ (reference sequence). Trimming took off 9 bases at V and 3 bases at J, with 14 bases between the two ends. This CDR3 spans 14 amino acids. The CDR3 sequence: CASAPQGYTGELFF. CDR3 DNA (partial): TGTGCCAGTGCCCCGCAGGGATACACCGGGGAG.

About this clone itself: The CDR3 end lies 3 residues beyond the end of the read and is filled in from the germline J gene. This chain links TRBV6-7 with TRBJ2-1, with 8 positions matching TRBD2. TRBV6-7 is an open reading frame, and its role is uncertain. Trimming cost V 3 bases and J 3 bases; bases outside gene matches: 7. This CDR3 region has 16 residues. The CDR3: CASSYEGLAGYNEQFF. The CDR3 bases that were read are TGTGCCAGCAGTTATGAAGGCCTAGCGGGCTACAATGAG.

Regarding this clone: The CDR3 end lies 3 residues beyond the end of the read and is filled in from the germline J gene. The gene calls are TRBV5-4 and TRBJ2-3; 9 nucleotides agree with TRBD2. V lost 4 bases to trimming and J lost 7 bases; unmatched junction nucleotides: 10. The CDR3 length is 15 residues. The germline gives CDR1 SGHNT, CDR2 YYREEE (reference sequence). The CDR3 loop reads CASSGGSGSVYTQYF. The part of the CDR3 DNA that was read is TGTGCCAGCAGCGGAGGTAGCGGGAGTGTTTATACG.

As for this clone: The read stops 3 residues short of the end of the CDR3; the missing end is completed from the germline J gene. The chain recombines TRBV10-3 with TRBJ1-1; possibly TRBD1 for D (6 bases). CDR3 length: 14 residues. The germline V and J ends were trimmed by 3 bases and 1 base, with 9 bases remaining between them. The germline V gene has CDR1 ENHRY and CDR2 SYGVKD. Here the CDR3 reads CAISERGANTEAFF. The CDR3 DNA, read in part, is TGTGCCATCAGTGAACGGGGGGCGAACACTGAA.

About this clone itself: The CDR3 is cut off 3 residues early in the read; its end comes from the germline J gene. J is TRBJ2-5 and V is TRBV2; 10 bases are a match to TRBD2. V lost 6 bases and J lost 5; bases outside the gene matches: 6. CDR3 length equals 14 residues. Germline V gene data show CDR1 as SNHLY and CDR2 as FYNNEI. The part of the CDR3 DNA that was read is TGTGCCAGCAGAAAAGCGGGGGGGGCGGAGACC. It yields the protein CASRKAGGAET. The full CDR3 is CASRKAGGAETQYF.

As to this clone: With the read ending 3 residues before the CDR3 end, the germline J gene is used to fill in that end. This rearrangement joins TRBV5-1 to TRBJ1-1; perhaps TRBD1 as D (6 bases). This CDR3 is built from 15 residues. In germline, CDR1 is SGHRS, CDR2 YFSETQ. V shed 4 bases and J shed 5 bases, with 18 bases lying between them. The CDR3 bases that were read are TGCGCCAGCAGCGCCGAATTACAGGGATATACTGAA. It translates to CASSAELQGYTE. The CDR3 in its entirety is CASSAELQGYTEAFF.

The DNA read from the CDR3 is TGTGCCAGCAGCCCCCTCGGACTAGAGTACGATGAG. This sequence encodes CASSPLGLEYDE. The CDR3 in full is CASSPLGLEYDEQFF. V and J are TRBV7-9 and TRBJ2-1; 7 bases line up with TRBD2. Read coverage stops 3 residues before the CDR3 terminus; the germline J gene supplies the remainder. With V trimmed by 5 bases and J by 8 bases, 12 bases remained unmatched. Germline CDR1 reads SEHNR; CDR2 reads FQNEAQ (reference sequence). The CDR3 runs to 15 residues.

This clone is identified as medium-sized (0.01 to 0.1%) from frequency. The CDR3 end falls 3 residues outside the read, so it is completed with the germline J gene. V gene TRBV18 combines with J gene TRBJ2-1; TRBD2 aligns across 12 bases. The germline V gene encodes CDR1 KGHSH and CDR2 LQKENI. This CDR3 contains 15 residues. Germline trimming cut 2 bases from V and 5 bases from J; bases unmatched to any gene: 1. The CDR3 sequence: CASSPTSGRNNEQFF. The DNA read from the CDR3 is TGTGCCAGCTCACCAACTAGCGGGAGGAACAATGAG.

As regards this clone: The read is 3 residues too short to cover the CDR3 end, so that end is filled in from the germline J gene. V is TRBV7-3 and J is TRBJ1-4; D may be TRBD1 (5 bases). CDR1 SGHTA and CDR2 FQGTGA come from the germline V gene. The length of the CDR3 is 18 residues. The chain's CDR3 is CASSNPVDSRSGANVLFF. Incomplete CDR3 DNA: TGTGCCAGCAGCAATCCAGTAGATTCTCGCTCTGGGGCCAACGTA.

In regard to this clone: The read ends 3 residues before the CDR3 terminus; that terminus is restored from the germline J gene. The rearrangement links TRBV7-4 to TRBJ1-2; TRBD1 might be the D (5 bases). Germline values: CDR1 SGHVT, CDR2 SQSDAQ. The CDR3 loop spans 14 amino acids. CDR3 DNA (partial): TGTGCCAGCAGCTTTAGCGGGAGACAGTGCGAC. This translates into CASSFSGRQCD. The whole CDR3 region reads CASSFSGRQCDYTF.

CDR3 DNA, as far as it was read: TGTGCCTGGAGGACTAGCGTCTCGGATACG. Translating gives CAWRTSVSDT. In full, the CDR3 reads CAWRTSVSDTQYF. This chain connects TRBV30 to TRBJ2-3; 8 positions match TRBD2. The read terminates 3 residues before the CDR3 end, so the remaining end is supplied by the germline J gene. The germline V gene encodes CDR1 GTSNPN and CDR2 SVGIG (reference sequence). This CDR3 is built from 13 residues. Trimming removed 3 bases from V and 6 bases from J; junction bases left unmatched: 5.

About this clone itself: The read ends 3 residues early relative to the CDR3; the germline J gene fills the gap. The chain couples TRBV6-1 to TRBJ2-7; D is perhaps TRBD2 (7 bases). The V gene's germline CDR1 is MNHNS and CDR2 SASEGT. CDR3 length equals 16 residues. V lost 3 bases, J lost 5 bases, and 20 bases lay in between. CDR3 residues: CASSDGRGRWDDEQYF. CDR3 DNA (partial): TGTGCCAGCAGTGATGGGAGGGGGAGGTGGGATGACGAG.

As to this clone: The observed sequence ends 3 residues before the CDR3 terminus, with the missing tail filled in from the germline J gene. This chain connects TRBV5-1 to TRBJ1-1; tentative D call: TRBD1 (6 bases). Germline V CDR1 and CDR2: SGHRS, YFSETQ. CDR3 length: 13 amino acids. The CDR3 DNA, read in part, is TGCGCCAGCAGCTTGGAATTAGACAGGGAA. This gives the protein CASSLELDRE. The entire CDR3 sequence reads CASSLELDREAFF.

A note on this clone: The read finishes 3 residues shy of the CDR3 end, and the germline J gene is used to complete it. This chain links TRBV7-3 with TRBJ2-2; tentative D call: TRBD1 (5 bases). With 0 bases removed from V and 7 bases from J, the gap between germline ends came to 12 bases. Germline V gene data show CDR1 as SGHTA and CDR2 as FQGTGA. This CDR3 is 15 amino acids long. CDR3 DNA, as far as it was read: TGTGCCAGCAGCTTAACTCAAGGGGTGGACGGGGAG. Residues: CASSLTQGVDGE. The full CDR3 sequence reads CASSLTQGVDGELFF.

As concerns this clone: The sequenced fragment ends 3 residues before the CDR3 boundary, so the rest is inferred from the germline J gene. This chain uses TRBV20-1 with TRBJ2-1; a weak D match, TRBD2 (7 bases). The CDR3 extends over 13 amino acids. Germline V gene lookup returns CDR1 DFQATT and CDR2 SNEGSKA (reference sequence). V lost 8 bases and J 4 bases, leaving 15 bases between the germline ends. The CDR3 bases that were read are TGCAGTCCGGGTAGGGGGGGGTACAATGAG. Residues: CSPGRGGYNE. The entire CDR3 reads CSPGRGGYNEQFF.

Comments on this clone: The CDR3 goes on 3 residues after the read ends, and that part is filled in from the germline J gene. The rearrangement joins TRBV2 to TRBJ2-3; TRBD1 agrees at 10 bases. The CDR3 totals 14 residues. CDR1 is SNHLY and CDR2 is FYNNEI in the germline V gene. The sequenced part of the CDR3 DNA is TGTGCCAGCAGGAAGACAGGGGGCTATCAGCCG. This translates into CASRKTGGYQP. The entire CDR3 reads CASRKTGGYQPQYF.

CDR3 protein: CASSEDWAYNEQFF. The DNA read from the CDR3 is TGTGCCAGCAGTGAGGACTGGGCCTACAATGAG. The rearrangement links TRBV2 to TRBJ2-1; TRBD2 might be the D (5 bases). The CDR3 extends 3 residues past the end of the read, so its final part is completed from the germline J gene. V lost 3 bases, J lost 2 bases, and 8 bases lay in between. The CDR3 has 14 amino acids. Germline-derived CDR1 and CDR2 are SNHLY and FYNNEI. Looking up the rest from reference TRBV2 and TRBJ2-1 gives the full variable domain: EPEVTQTPSHQVTQMGQEVILRCVPISNHLYFYWYRQILGQKVEFLVSFYNNEISEKSEIFDDQFSVERPDGSNFTLKIRSTKLEDSAMYFCASSEDWAYNEQFFGPGTRLTVL.